These 4 T cell receptor beta chains came from one sample sequenced in a study of CD8+CD57+ T cells in acquired aplastic anemia (dated by TCRdb to 2016 to 2019). Sequenced using an Illumina HiSeq 2000. Genomic DNA served as template for TCR beta VDJ combination and CDR3 sequence profiling. The public sequencing data were trimmed at Q25 with fastp and processed into clonotypes with MiXCR by TCRdb, which kept only in-frame beta chains. Merged by CDR3 protein, the rows form single entries marked with the most common genes and DNA. The sample data list roughly 80,000 distinct CDR3 sequences, and more than 40% of these were observed just once. The leading ten clones occupy roughly 70% of the sample. Material: sorted CD4+, CD8+, or CD8+CD57+ T cells (not recorded which) from PBMCs. The receptors derive from a human donor in good health, serving as a control.

This clonotype was seen repeatedly, ten times or more. The gene calls are TRBV7-2 and TRBJ1-2; TRBD1 is a possible D gene (5 bases). The CDR3 totals 15 residues. With 1 base removed from V and 0 bases from J, the gap between germline ends came to 9 bases. From germline, CDR1 is SGHTA and CDR2 FQGNSA. The CDR3 DNA sequence: TGTGCCAGCAGCTTAGAAGGGGCTGCTAACTATGGCTACACCTTC. Translation gives CASSLEGAANYGYTF.

This clonotype has ten or more counts. This chain links TRBV5-4 with TRBJ1-1; D unclear. The CDR3 sequence is 13 residues long. V was pared by 4 bases and J by 0 bases, with 7 bases between. The germline V gene has CDR1 SGHNT and CDR2 YYREEE (reference sequence). This CDR3 reads CASSPLMNTEAFF. The CDR3 DNA reads as TGTGCCAGCAGCCCACTCATGAACACTGAAGCTTTCTTT.

The chain is built from TRBV11-2 and TRBJ2-2; D gene ambiguous. Germline V gives CDR1 SGHAT, CDR2 FQNNGV. The CDR3 is 12 amino acids. V lost 11 bases, J lost 8 bases, and 15 bases lay in between. This CDR3 is CAWSLLGGELFF. The CDR3 DNA reads as TGTGCCTGGAGTCTCCTGGGAGGGGAGCTGTTTTTT.

This sequence joins TRBV9 and TRBJ1-1, with a tentative D call TRBD1 (6 bases). Germline V gene lookup returns CDR1 SGDLS and CDR2 YYNGEE. The CDR3 loop spans 14 amino acids. The germline V and J ends were trimmed by 4 bases and 5 bases, with 15 bases remaining between them. The DNA for the CDR3 is TGTGCCAGCAGCCGGACAGCGAGGGGGACTGAAGCTTTCTTT. Amino acids: CASSRTARGTEAFF.